The subject of this entry is one TCR beta chain. The antigen is not known. An end of the junction does not agree with germline; a read error may underlie this. The record originates from a study of neoadjuvant nivolumab and ipilimumab in lung cancer. Points from the study as a whole: Only two of four nivolumab-treated tumors gained richness and clonality by surgery. A small number of samples were TCR sequenced.

The protocol was immunoSEQ multiplex PCR, while the TCRdb copy is restricted to in-frame clones and leaves out a portion. The data hold approximately 31,000 clones, with roughly nine tenths observed a single time. The sample in question was peripheral blood, obtained after neoadjuvant nivolumab, alone or with ipilimumab, at or shortly before surgery. This TCR was sampled from an adult with non-small cell lung cancer.

The CDR3: CASSETVRLADNQQFF. Written as DNA, the CDR3 is TGTGCCAGCAGTGAAACGGTTCGGCTAGCGGACAATCAGCAGTTCTTC. The chain recombines TRBV6-1 with TRBJ2-1; 7 positions match TRBD2. CDR3 length equals 16 residues. Germline V gene data show CDR1 as MNHNS and CDR2 as SASEGT.